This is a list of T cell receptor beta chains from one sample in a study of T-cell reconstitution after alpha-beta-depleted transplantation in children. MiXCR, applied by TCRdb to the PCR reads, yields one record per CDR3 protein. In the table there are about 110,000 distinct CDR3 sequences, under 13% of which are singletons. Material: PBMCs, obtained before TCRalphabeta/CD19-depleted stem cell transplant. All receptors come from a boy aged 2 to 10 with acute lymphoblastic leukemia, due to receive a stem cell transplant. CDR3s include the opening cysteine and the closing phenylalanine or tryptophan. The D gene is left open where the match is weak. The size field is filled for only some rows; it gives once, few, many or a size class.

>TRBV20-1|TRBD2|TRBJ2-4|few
CSAPGLEAKNIQYF
TGCAGTGCTCCGGGACTAGAGGCCAAAAACATTCAGTACTTC
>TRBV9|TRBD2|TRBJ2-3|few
CASSPGLAPGTDTQYF
TGTGCCAGCAGCCCCGGACTAGCACCCGGCACAGATACGCAGTATTTT
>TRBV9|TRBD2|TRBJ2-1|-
CASSMQREEGGGTVYNEQFF
TGTGCCAGCAGCATGCAGCGGGAGGAGGGAGGAGGTACTGTCTACAATGAGCAGTTCTTC
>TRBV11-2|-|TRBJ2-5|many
CASSSTGLQETQYF
TGTGCCAGCAGCTCCACAGGACTCCAAGAGACCCAGTACTTC
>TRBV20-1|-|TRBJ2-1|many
CSARVSSAATGTVSSYNEQFF
TGCAGTGCTAGAGTTTCTTCCGCAGCGACGGGAACAGTTAGCTCCTACAATGAGCAGTTCTTC
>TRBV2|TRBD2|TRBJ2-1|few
CASQREGNNEQFF
TGTGCCAGCCAGCGGGAGGGTAACAATGAGCAGTTCTTC
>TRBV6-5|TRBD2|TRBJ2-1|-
CASSSYSGSGNEQFF
TGTGCCAGCAGTTCCTATAGCGGGAGTGGGAATGAGCAGTTCTTC
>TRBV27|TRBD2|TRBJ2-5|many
CASSNRLAGGEETQYF
TGTGCCAGCAGTAACCGACTAGCGGGAGGGGAAGAGACCCAGTACTTC
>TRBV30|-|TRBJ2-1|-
CAWSVGSERDEQFF
TGTGCCTGGAGTGTCGGCTCAGAAAGGGATGAGCAGTTCTTC
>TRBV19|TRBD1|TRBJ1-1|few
CATGDRLNTEAFF
TGTGCCACTGGGGACAGGTTGAACACTGAAGCTTTCTTT
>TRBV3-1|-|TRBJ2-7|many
CASSQLANSYEQYF
TGTGCCAGCAGCCAATTAGCGAACTCCTACGAGCAGTACTTC
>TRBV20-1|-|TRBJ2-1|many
CSASPPTMLQFF
TGCAGTGCTAGTCCCCCTACAATGCTGCAGTTCTTC
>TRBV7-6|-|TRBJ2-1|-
CASSLDWARGWDEQFF
TGTGCCAGCAGCTTAGACTGGGCGAGAGGGTGGGATGAGCAGTTCTTC
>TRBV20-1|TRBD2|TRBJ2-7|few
CSARDFAAGGYEQYF
TGCAGTGCTAGAGATTTTGCAGCGGGAGGCTACGAGCAGTACTTC
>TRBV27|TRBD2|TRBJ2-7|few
CASSLREGPYEQYF
TGTGCCAGCAGTTTGCGGGAGGGCCCCTACGAGCAGTACTTC
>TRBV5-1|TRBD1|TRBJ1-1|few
CASRQGGTEAFF
TGCGCCTCAAGACAGGGCGGCACTGAAGCTTTCTTT
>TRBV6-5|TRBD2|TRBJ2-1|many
CASSQSGTEFF
TGTGCCAGCAGCCAGAGCGGGACTGAGTTCTTC
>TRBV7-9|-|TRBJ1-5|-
CASSGDTPNQPQHF
TGTGCCAGCAGCGGGGACACCCCGAATCAGCCCCAGCATTTT
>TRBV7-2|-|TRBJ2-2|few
CASSFKTGVVTGELFF
TGTGCCAGCAGCTTTAAGACGGGAGTGGTTACCGGGGAGCTGTTTTTT
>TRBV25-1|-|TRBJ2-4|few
CASSVTGPTSALAKNIQYF
TGTGCCAGCAGTGTAACAGGGCCAACTAGCGCTTTGGCCAAAAACATTCAGTACTTC
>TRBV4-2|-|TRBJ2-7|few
CASSQGLASSYEQYF
TGTGCCAGCAGCCAAGGGCTAGCGAGCTCCTACGAGCAGTACTTC
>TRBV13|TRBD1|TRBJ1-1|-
CASSPGQGVNTEAFF
TGTGCCAGCAGCCCGGGACAGGGGGTGAACACTGAAGCTTTCTTT
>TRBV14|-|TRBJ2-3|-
CASSQVDGTTTDTQYF
TGTGCCAGCAGCCAAGTGGATGGGACCACCACAGATACGCAGTATTTT
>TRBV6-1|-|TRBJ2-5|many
CASWGRGARETQYF
TGTGCCAGCTGGGGCCGTGGGGCCCGGGAGACCCAGTACTTC
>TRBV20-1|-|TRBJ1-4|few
CSAGVRRPSGNEKLFF
TGCAGTGCTGGAGTAAGGAGGCCCTCGGGAAATGAAAAACTGTTTTTT
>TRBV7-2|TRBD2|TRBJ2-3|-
CASSLFFGRAGDTQYF
TGTGCCAGCAGCTTATTTTTCGGGAGGGCGGGGGATACGCAGTATTTT
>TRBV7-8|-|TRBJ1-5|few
CASSIDGSNQPQHF
TGTGCCAGCAGCATAGACGGGTCAAATCAGCCCCAGCATTTT
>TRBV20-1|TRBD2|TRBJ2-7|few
CSAKKHLLAGGPGPYEQYF
TGCAGTGCCAAAAAACATCTACTAGCGGGAGGGCCAGGGCCTTACGAGCAGTACTTC
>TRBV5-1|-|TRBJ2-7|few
CASSPFPGTATYEQYF
TGCGCCAGCAGCCCCTTTCCCGGGACTGCCACCTACGAGCAGTACTTC
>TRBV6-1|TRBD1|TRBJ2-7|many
CASRVGQPPYEQYF
TGTGCCAGCAGGGTGGGACAGCCACCTTACGAGCAGTACTTC
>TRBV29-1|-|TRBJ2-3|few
CSVDSLEVLEGRGWTDTQYF
TGCAGCGTCGATTCACTAGAGGTGTTGGAGGGCCGAGGATGGACAGATACGCAGTATTTT
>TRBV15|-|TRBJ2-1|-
CATSKEGEPSYNEQFF
TGTGCCACCAGCAAGGAAGGGGAGCCCTCCTACAATGAGCAGTTCTTC
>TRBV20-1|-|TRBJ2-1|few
CSARMGSNYNEQFF
TGCAGTGCTAGAATGGGCTCGAACTACAATGAGCAGTTCTTC
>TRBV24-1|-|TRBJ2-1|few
CATSDPGQQQFF
TGTGCCACCAGTGACCCAGGACAGCAGCAGTTCTTC
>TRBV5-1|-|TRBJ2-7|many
CASRWTENSYEQYF
TGCGCCAGCAGGTGGACAGAGAACTCCTACGAGCAGTACTTC
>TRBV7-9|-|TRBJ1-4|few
CASSHRGEKGEKLFF
TGTGCCAGCAGCCACCGGGGGGAAAAGGGTGAAAAACTGTTTTTT
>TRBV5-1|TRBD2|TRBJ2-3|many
CASSLGRTSGSTDTQYF
TGCGCCAGCAGCTTGGGGAGGACTAGCGGGAGCACAGATACGCAGTATTTT
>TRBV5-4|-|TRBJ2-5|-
CASSHDSFQETQYF
TGTGCCAGCAGCCACGATTCTTTCCAAGAGACCCAGTACTTC
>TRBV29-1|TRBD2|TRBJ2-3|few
CSARQRGGATDTQYF
TGCAGCGCGAGACAGCGGGGGGGGGCCACAGATACGCAGTATTTT
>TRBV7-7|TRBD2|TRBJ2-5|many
CASSRDYLETQYF
TGTGCTAGCAGTCGGGACTACCTGGAGACCCAGTACTTC
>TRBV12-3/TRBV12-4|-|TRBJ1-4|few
CASSFSLTAATNEKLFF
TGTGCCAGCAGTTTCAGTCTGACGGCTGCAACTAATGAAAAACTGTTTTTT
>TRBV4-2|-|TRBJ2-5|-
CASSQEGGPEGETQYF
TGTGCCAGCAGCCAAGAGGGGGGCCCCGAGGGCGAGACCCAGTACTTC
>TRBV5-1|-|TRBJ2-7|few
CASSLDSPITYEQYF
TGCGCCAGCAGCTTGGACAGCCCTATCACCTACGAGCAGTACTTC
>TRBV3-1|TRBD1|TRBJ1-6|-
CASSLTGANSPLHF
TGTGCCAGCAGCCTTACAGGGGCTAATTCACCCCTCCACTTT
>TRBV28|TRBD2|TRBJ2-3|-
CASSRRLAASTDTQYF
TGTGCCAGCAGTCGGAGACTAGCGGCTAGCACAGATACGCAGTATTTT
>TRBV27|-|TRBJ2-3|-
CASSLSASTDTQYF
TGTGCCAGCAGTTTATCGGCTAGTACAGATACGCAGTATTTT
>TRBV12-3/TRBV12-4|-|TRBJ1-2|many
CASSLGTDQDGYTF
TGTGCCAGCAGTCTGGGGACGGATCAGGACGGCTACACCTTC
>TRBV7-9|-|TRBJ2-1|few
CASDPPGGNEQFF
TGTGCCAGCGACCCCCCCGGAGGTAATGAGCAGTTCTTC
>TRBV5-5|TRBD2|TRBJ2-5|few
CASSLGLAGALETQYF
TGTGCCAGCAGCTTAGGACTAGCGGGGGCCTTAGAGACCCAGTACTTC
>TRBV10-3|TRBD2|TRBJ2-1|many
CAISTSGTDNEQFF
TGTGCCATCAGCACTAGCGGGACAGACAATGAGCAGTTCTTC
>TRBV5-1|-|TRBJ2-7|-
CASSLAEASPQIRF
TGCGCCAGCAGCTTGGCCGAGGCCAGCCCCCAGATTCGCTTC
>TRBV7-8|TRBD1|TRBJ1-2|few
CASSIGDRGSYGYTF
TGTGCCAGCAGCATAGGGGACAGGGGTAGCTATGGCTACACCTTC